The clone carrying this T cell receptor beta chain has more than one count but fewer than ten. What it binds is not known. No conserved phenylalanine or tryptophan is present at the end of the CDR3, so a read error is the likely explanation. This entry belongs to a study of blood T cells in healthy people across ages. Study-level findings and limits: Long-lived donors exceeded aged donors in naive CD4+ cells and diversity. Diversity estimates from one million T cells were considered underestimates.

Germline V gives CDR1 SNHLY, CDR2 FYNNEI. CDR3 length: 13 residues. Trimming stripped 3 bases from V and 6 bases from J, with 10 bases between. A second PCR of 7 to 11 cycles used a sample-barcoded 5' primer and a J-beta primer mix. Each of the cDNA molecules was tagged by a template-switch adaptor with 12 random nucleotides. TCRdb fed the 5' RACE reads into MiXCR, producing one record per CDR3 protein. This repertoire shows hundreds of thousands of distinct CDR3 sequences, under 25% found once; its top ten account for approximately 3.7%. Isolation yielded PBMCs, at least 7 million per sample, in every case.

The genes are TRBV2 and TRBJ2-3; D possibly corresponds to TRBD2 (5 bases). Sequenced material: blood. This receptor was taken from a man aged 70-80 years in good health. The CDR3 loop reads CASSDREADTQYL. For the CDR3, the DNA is TGTGCCAGCAGTGACCGGGAAGCTGATACGCAGTATCTT.